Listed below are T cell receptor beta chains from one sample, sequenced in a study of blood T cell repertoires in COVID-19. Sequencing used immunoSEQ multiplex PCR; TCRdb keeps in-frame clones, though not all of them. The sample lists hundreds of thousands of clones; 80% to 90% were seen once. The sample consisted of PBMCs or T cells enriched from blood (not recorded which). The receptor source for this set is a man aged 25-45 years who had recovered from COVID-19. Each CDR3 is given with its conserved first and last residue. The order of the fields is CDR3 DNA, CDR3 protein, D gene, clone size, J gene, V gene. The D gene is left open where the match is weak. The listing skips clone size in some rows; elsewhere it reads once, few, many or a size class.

cdr3_nt: TGTGCCAGCAGCAAAAAAGTTCCGGGACAGGGGGCGACGGAGCAGTACTTC; cdr3_aa: CASSKKVPGQGATEQYF; d_call: -; clone_size: -; j_call: TRBJ2-7; v_call: TRBV21-1
cdr3_nt: TGTGCCAGCATCCCGGGACAGGGAAGTGGCTACACCTTC; cdr3_aa: CASIPGQGSGYTF; d_call: TRBD1; clone_size: -; j_call: TRBJ1-2; v_call: TRBV7-2
cdr3_nt: TGTGCCACCAGTGATTCTTACACGGAAAAACTGTTTTTT; cdr3_aa: CATSDSYTEKLFF; d_call: -; clone_size: -; j_call: TRBJ1-4; v_call: TRBV24-1
cdr3_nt: TGCAGCGTTGCAGCTGGAGGGAATGAGCAGTTCTTC; cdr3_aa: CSVAAGGNEQFF; d_call: -; clone_size: -; j_call: TRBJ2-1; v_call: TRBV29-1
cdr3_nt: TGTGCCAGCAGCATTAGGGGGGGTCAACGTGGGAGCTCCTACAATGAGCAGTTCTTC; cdr3_aa: CASSIRGGQRGSSYNEQFF; d_call: -; clone_size: -; j_call: TRBJ2-1; v_call: TRBV7-9
cdr3_nt: TGCAGCGTTGAAGATCCAGAAGCGGGAGCCTACAATGAGCAGTTCTTC; cdr3_aa: CSVEDPEAGAYNEQFF; d_call: TRBD2; clone_size: -; j_call: TRBJ2-1; v_call: TRBV29-1
cdr3_nt: TGCGCCAGCAGTGTGGTCAGGTTCTACGAGCAGTACTTC; cdr3_aa: CASSVVRFYEQYF; d_call: -; clone_size: -; j_call: TRBJ2-7; v_call: TRBV10-2
cdr3_nt: TGCGCCAGCAGCTTGGATGGAGGGGGCGGCTACGAGCAGTACTTC; cdr3_aa: CASSLDGGGGYEQYF; d_call: -; clone_size: once; j_call: TRBJ2-7; v_call: TRBV5-1
cdr3_nt: TGTGCCAGCAGATTCGGACAGAAGAACACTGAAGCTTTCTTT; cdr3_aa: CASRFGQKNTEAFF; d_call: -; clone_size: -; j_call: TRBJ1-1; v_call: TRBV7-9
cdr3_nt: TGTGCCATCAGTGGTTTGGCTGACTATGGCTACACCTTC; cdr3_aa: CAISGLADYGYTF; d_call: -; clone_size: few; j_call: TRBJ1-2; v_call: TRBV10-3
cdr3_nt: TGTGCCAGCAGTGTCAAGCGGGGTCCGGGAGCCGGGGAGCTGTTTTTT; cdr3_aa: CASSVKRGPGAGELFF; d_call: TRBD2; clone_size: few; j_call: TRBJ2-2; v_call: TRBV2
cdr3_nt: TGTGCCAGTAGTATCCCCGAGATGAACACTGAAGCTTTCTTT; cdr3_aa: CASSIPEMNTEAFF; d_call: -; clone_size: once; j_call: TRBJ1-1; v_call: TRBV19
cdr3_nt: TGTGCCACCAGTGATCCCGGACAGGGCCGGGAGACCCAGTACTTC; cdr3_aa: CATSDPGQGRETQYF; d_call: TRBD1; clone_size: -; j_call: TRBJ2-5; v_call: TRBV24-1
cdr3_nt: TGTGCCAGCAGTTTACAGGTTAACACTGAAGCTTTCTTT; cdr3_aa: CASSLQVNTEAFF; d_call: -; clone_size: -; j_call: TRBJ1-1; v_call: TRBV12-3/TRBV12-4
cdr3_nt: TGTGCCAGCAGCCAAGCCGGGGATACGCAGTATTTT; cdr3_aa: CASSQAGDTQYF; d_call: -; clone_size: -; j_call: TRBJ2-3; v_call: TRBV3-1/TRBV3-2
cdr3_nt: TGTGCCAGCACCCCCCCCGGGGGTCGTGGCTACACCTTC; cdr3_aa: CASTPPGGRGYTF; d_call: -; clone_size: -; j_call: TRBJ1-2; v_call: TRBV28
cdr3_nt: TGTGCCACCTACCTAGAGAAAGGGGTGAACACTGAAGCTTTCTTT; cdr3_aa: CATYLEKGVNTEAFF; d_call: -; clone_size: -; j_call: TRBJ1-1; v_call: TRBV2
cdr3_nt: TGTGCCAGCAGTTTATCGGGACAGGGTCAAACTGAAGCTTTCTTT; cdr3_aa: CASSLSGQGQTEAFF; d_call: TRBD1; clone_size: -; j_call: TRBJ1-1; v_call: TRBV2
cdr3_nt: TGTGCCAGCAGCCAAGTGACTGGGGCAGTCACAGATACGCAGTATTTT; cdr3_aa: CASSQVTGAVTDTQYF; d_call: -; clone_size: -; j_call: TRBJ2-3; v_call: TRBV14
cdr3_nt: TGTGCCAGCAGCTTGTCTTCTAGCGGGATCTACAATGAGCAGTTCTTC; cdr3_aa: CASSLSSSGIYNEQFF; d_call: TRBD2; clone_size: -; j_call: TRBJ2-1; v_call: TRBV5-5
cdr3_nt: TGTGCCAGCAGTCTACCACAGGGGTATGGTAATGAAAAACTGTTTTTT; cdr3_aa: CASSLPQGYGNEKLFF; d_call: TRBD1; clone_size: -; j_call: TRBJ1-4; v_call: TRBV28
cdr3_nt: TGCAGTGCTAGTACAGGGGGCGCGTCTGGCTACACCTTC; cdr3_aa: CSASTGGASGYTF; d_call: TRBD1; clone_size: once; j_call: TRBJ1-2; v_call: TRBV20-1
cdr3_nt: TGTGCCAGCAGCCCGCAGGGGTGGACTGCGACTAATGAAAAACTGTTTTTT; cdr3_aa: CASSPQGWTATNEKLFF; d_call: -; clone_size: -; j_call: TRBJ1-4; v_call: TRBV14